This entry lists 19 T cell receptor beta chains sequenced from one sample in a study of cytomegalovirus exposure and HLA in healthy donors. 60 Vbeta and 13 Jbeta primers were used in PCR. Sequencing was performed with immunoSEQ multiplex PCR; in TCRdb, only in-frame clones are kept and a portion is missing. The sample has approximately 180,000 clones; 70% to 85% are singletons. Sequencing was performed on PBMCs. The receptors were sampled from a woman aged 60-70 years in good health and CMV-seropositive.

This clone was detected only once. This chain joins TRBV6-5 and TRBJ2-2; 9 positions match TRBD2. The V and J ends lost 0 bases and 11 bases, in that order; junction bases with no gene match: 10. Looked up from germline, CDR1 is MNHEY and CDR2 is SVGAGI. The CDR3 runs 16 residues. In DNA, the CDR3 is TGTGCCAGCAGTTACTCCGAGCGGGGGGCCAGCGGAGAGCTGTTTTTT. Its protein product is CASSYSERGASGELFF.

As for this clone: The junction does not match germline at one end; this may be a read error. The chain carries TRBV6-5 and TRBJ2-6; D is perhaps TRBD1 (5 bases). The CDR3 is 14 amino acids. CDR1 is MNHEY, CDR2 SVGAGI, per germline. The CDR3 DNA reads as TGTGCCAGCCGCTCGCCATCTGGGGCCAACGGCCTGACTTTC. Its protein is CASRSPSGANGLTF.

The rearrangement uses TRBV11-2 and TRBJ2-7; perhaps TRBD2 as D (5 bases). This CDR3 has 14 amino acids. Germline lookup yields CDR1 SGHAT and CDR2 FQNNGV. The germline V and J ends were trimmed by 0 bases and 7 bases, with 13 bases remaining between them. CDR3 in DNA: TGTGCCAGCAGCTTAGATCCCCCCCGAGGGGAGCAGTACTTC. Its protein is CASSLDPPRGEQYF.

V and J are TRBV14 and TRBJ2-1, with 7 bases lining up with TRBD1. V gave up 0 bases and J gave up 8 bases; unmatched junction bases: 10. This CDR3 is 16 amino acids long. Germline V gives CDR1 SGHDN, CDR2 FVKESK. The CDR3 protein is CASSQEGETGNDEQFF. CDR3 bases: TGTGCCAGCAGCCAAGAAGGGGAGACAGGGAATGATGAGCAGTTCTTC.

This clone was picked up a small number of times. The rearrangement links TRBV6-1 to TRBJ2-1, with unresolved D. In germline, CDR1 is MNHNS, CDR2 SASEGT. This CDR3 is 17 amino acids long. V dropped 2 bases and J dropped 0 bases, with 14 bases sitting between them. In DNA form, the CDR3 reads TGTGCCAGCAGTGAATACCCCCCAGGTGTCTCCTACAATGAGCAGTTCTTC. Translation: CASSEYPPGVSYNEQFF.

This chain links TRBV7-3 with TRBJ2-1, with D tentatively TRBD2 (6 bases). Germline V gene data show CDR1 as SGHTA and CDR2 as FQGTGA. CDR3 size: 14 residues. V was cut by 4 bases and J by 4 bases, with 11 bases left in between. The CDR3 spells CASSSTAGYNEQFF. Here the CDR3 DNA reads TGTGCCAGCAGCTCTACCGCGGGGTACAATGAGCAGTTCTTC. Using reference TRBV7-3 and TRBJ2-1 for the parts outside the CDR3, the full variable domain is GAGVSQTPSNKVTEKGKYVELRCDPISGHTALYWYRQSLGQGPEFLIYFQGTGAADDSGLPNDRFFAVRPEGSVSTLKIQRTERGDSAVYLCASSSTAGYNEQFFGPGTRLTVL.

The chain employs TRBV5-1 and TRBJ2-7; 8 bases line up with TRBD1. Losses at the gene ends were 0 bases for V and 0 bases for J; bases not matched to a gene: 5. The germline V gene has CDR1 SGHRS and CDR2 YFSETQ. The CDR3 totals 16 residues. CDR3 in DNA: TGCGCCAGCAGCTTGGGGACAGGGACCCTCTCCTACGAGCAGTACTTC. Residues: CASSLGTGTLSYEQYF.

The chain is built from TRBV14 and TRBJ1-4, with 7 bases identical to TRBD1. The trim removed 0 bases at V and 7 bases at J, leaving 5 bases unmatched. Germline assignment: CDR1 SGHDN and CDR2 FVKESK. This CDR3 has 15 residues. DNA for the CDR3: TGTGCCAGCAGCCAAGATGTCAGGGGGATTGAAAAACTGTTTTTT. Translated: CASSQDVRGIEKLFF.

The chain employs TRBV5-6 and TRBJ2-3; TRBD1 agrees at 7 bases. Germline loops: CDR1 SGHDT, CDR2 YYEEEE. Trimming removed 4 bases from V and 1 base from J; junction bases left unmatched: 6. The CDR3 loop spans 15 amino acids. As DNA, the CDR3 is TGTGCCAGCAGCCCTCCGGGACAGCGCACAGATACGCAGTATTTT. Translated: CASSPPGQRTDTQYF.

This chain connects TRBV11-2 to TRBJ1-1, with D hard to call. Trimming shortened V by 1 base and J by 0 bases, and 9 bases separated the two germline ends. The CDR3 is 15 residues long. Germline V lookup: CDR1 SGHAT, CDR2 FQNNGV. The CDR3 nucleotides read TGTGCCAGCAGCTTAGTCGGGGTTGTGAACACTGAAGCTTTCTTT. This codes for CASSLVGVVNTEAFF.

This chain links TRBV6-5 with TRBJ2-1, with 8 nucleotides matching TRBD1. J lost 12 bases, V lost 2 bases, and 9 bases had no gene match. The CDR3 runs to 14 residues. CDR1 is MNHEY, CDR2 SVGAGI, per germline. The CDR3 region is CASSYGTRQGSQFF. The CDR3 bases are TGTGCCAGCAGTTACGGGACAAGACAGGGGTCGCAGTTCTTC.

This clone was recorded a few times. The V gene is TRBV5-1, the J gene TRBJ2-2; TRBD2 agrees at 14 bases. The ends lost 4 bases at V and 5 bases at J; junction bases unmatched: 7. In germline, CDR1 is SGHRS, CDR2 YFSETQ. The CDR3 covers 17 residues. This CDR3 is CASSIGLAGGRTGELFF. In DNA, the CDR3 is TGCGCCAGCAGCATCGGACTAGCGGGAGGACGGACCGGGGAGCTGTTTTTT.

This clone was picked up a small number of times. Other DNA sequences in the sample encode the same CDR3. The chain couples TRBV28 to TRBJ2-7; 9 bases map to TRBD1. The CDR3 covers 13 residues. Germline V lookup: CDR1 MDHEN, CDR2 SYDVKM. After removal of 5 bases from V and 3 bases from J, the junction contained 2 bases not matched to a gene. CDR3 DNA: TGTGCCAGCAGTCCGGGACAGGGCTACGAGCAGTACTTC. As protein: CASSPGQGYEQYF. Filled out from reference TRBV28 and TRBJ2-7, the complete variable domain reads DVKVTQSSRYLVKRTGEKVFLECVQDMDHENMFWYRQDPGLGLRLIYFSYDVKMKEKGDIPEGYSVSREKKERFSLILESASTNQTSMYLCASSPGQGYEQYFGPGTRLTVT.

V is TRBV5-1 and J is TRBJ2-2, with 12 bases aligning to TRBD2. The junction had 3 bases not matched to a gene; V was cut back by 0 bases and J by 0 bases. From germline, CDR1 is SGHRS and CDR2 YFSETQ. CDR3 length: 18 residues. DNA of the CDR3: TGCGCCAGCAGCTTGGAACTAGCGGGAGGCACGAACACCGGGGAGCTGTTTTTT. Translating it yields CASSLELAGGTNTGELFF.

V is TRBV2 and J is TRBJ2-7, with TRBD1 matching over 10 bases. CDR1 is SNHLY, CDR2 FYNNEI, per germline. CDR3 length equals 14 residues. J was trimmed by 5 bases and V by 4 bases; bases with no gene match: 5. DNA of the CDR3: TGTGCCAGCAGTGCGAGACAGGGGGCACACGAGCAGTACTTC. This codes for CASSARQGAHEQYF.

Turning to this clone: Additional DNA sequences in this sample encode the identical CDR3. The rearrangement uses TRBV29-1 and TRBJ2-3, with 7 bases lining up with TRBD2. CDR1 SQVTM and CDR2 ANQGSEA come from the germline V gene. CDR3 size: 12 residues. Trimming cost V 4 bases and J 6 bases; bases outside gene matches: 4. For the CDR3, the DNA is TGCAGCGTTGGCGGGGACTATGATACGCAGTATTTT. Translation gives CSVGGDYDTQYF.

On this clone: A read error may produce the germline difference seen at one junction end. The same CDR3 also results from other DNA sequences found in this sample. J is TRBJ2-3 and V is TRBV9; TRBD2 might be the D (5 bases). In germline, CDR1 is SGDLS, CDR2 YYNGEE. The CDR3 is 15 amino acids. Here the CDR3 DNA reads TGTGCTAGCAGCGCCCGGCCGAGGGCCCTGGATACGCAGTATTTT. Its protein product is CASSARPRALDTQYF.

CDR3 bases: TGTGCCAGTAAGGACAGGGCGATGAACACTGAAGCTTTCTTT. Residues: CASKDRAMNTEAFF. This chain connects TRBV19 to TRBJ1-1, with 8 bases aligning to TRBD1. The CDR3 runs to 14 residues. V trimming: 7 bases; J trimming: 0 bases; junction bases outside the gene matches: 4. Germline V lookup: CDR1 LNHDA, CDR2 SQIVND (reference sequence).

The chain combines TRBV28 with TRBJ2-7, with 7 bases matching TRBD1. J was trimmed by 2 bases and V by 7 bases; bases with no gene match: 8. The germline V gene has CDR1 MDHEN and CDR2 SYDVKM. The CDR3 length is 14 residues. The CDR3 sequence is CASTLSGTAYEQYF. For the CDR3, the DNA is TGTGCCAGCACCCTCTCGGGGACAGCCTACGAGCAGTACTTC.